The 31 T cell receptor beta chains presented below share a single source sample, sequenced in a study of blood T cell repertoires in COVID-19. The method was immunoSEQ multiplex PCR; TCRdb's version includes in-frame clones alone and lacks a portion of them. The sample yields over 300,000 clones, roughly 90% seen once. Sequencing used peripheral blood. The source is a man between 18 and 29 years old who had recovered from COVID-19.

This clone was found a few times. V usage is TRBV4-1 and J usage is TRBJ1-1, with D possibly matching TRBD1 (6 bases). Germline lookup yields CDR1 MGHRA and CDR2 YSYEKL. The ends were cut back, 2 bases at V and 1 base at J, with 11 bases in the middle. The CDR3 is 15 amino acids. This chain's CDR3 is CASSQWTAQNTEAFF. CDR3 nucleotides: TGCGCCAGCAGCCAATGGACAGCTCAGAACACTGAAGCTTTCTTT.

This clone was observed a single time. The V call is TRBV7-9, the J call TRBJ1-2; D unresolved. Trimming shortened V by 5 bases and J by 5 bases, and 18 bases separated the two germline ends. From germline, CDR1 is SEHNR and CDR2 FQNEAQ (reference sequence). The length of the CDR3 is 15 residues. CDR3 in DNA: TGTGCCAGCAGCCTGGGAGAGTGGTCGAGTTATGGCTACACCTTC. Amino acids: CASSLGEWSSYGYTF. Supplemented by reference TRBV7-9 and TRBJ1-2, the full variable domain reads DTGVSQNPRHKITKRGQNVTFRCDPISEHNRLYWYRQTLGQGPEFLTYFQNEAQLEKSRLLSDRFSAERPKGSFSTLEIQRTEQGDSAMYLCASSLGEWSSYGYTFGSGTRLTVV.

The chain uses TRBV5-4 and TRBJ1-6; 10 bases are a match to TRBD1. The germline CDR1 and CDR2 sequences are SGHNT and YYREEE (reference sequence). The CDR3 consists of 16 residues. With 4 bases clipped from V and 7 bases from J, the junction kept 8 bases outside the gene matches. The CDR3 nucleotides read TGTGCCAGCAGCCTGGGGCCGGGACAGGGGAATTCACCCCTCCACTTT. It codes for CASSLGPGQGNSPLHF.

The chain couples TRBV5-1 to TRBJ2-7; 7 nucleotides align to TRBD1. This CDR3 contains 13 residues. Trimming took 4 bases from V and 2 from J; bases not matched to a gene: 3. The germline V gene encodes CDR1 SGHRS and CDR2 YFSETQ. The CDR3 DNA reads TGCGCCAGCAGCCCCACAGGGGCCTACGAGCAGTACTTC. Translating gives CASSPTGAYEQYF.

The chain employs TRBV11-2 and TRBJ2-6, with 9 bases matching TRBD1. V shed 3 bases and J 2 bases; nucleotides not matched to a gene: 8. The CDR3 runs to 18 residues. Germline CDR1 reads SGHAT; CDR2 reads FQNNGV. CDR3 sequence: CASSLGTGGWAGANVLTF. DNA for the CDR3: TGTGCCAGCAGCTTGGGAACAGGGGGCTGGGCTGGGGCCAACGTCCTGACTTTC.

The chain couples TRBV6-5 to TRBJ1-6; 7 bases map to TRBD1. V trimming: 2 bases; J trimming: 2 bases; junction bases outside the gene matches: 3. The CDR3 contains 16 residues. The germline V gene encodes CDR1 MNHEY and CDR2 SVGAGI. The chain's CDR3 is CASSYGTVPYNSPLHF. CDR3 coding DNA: TGTGCCAGCAGTTACGGGACAGTGCCCTATAATTCACCCCTCCACTTT.

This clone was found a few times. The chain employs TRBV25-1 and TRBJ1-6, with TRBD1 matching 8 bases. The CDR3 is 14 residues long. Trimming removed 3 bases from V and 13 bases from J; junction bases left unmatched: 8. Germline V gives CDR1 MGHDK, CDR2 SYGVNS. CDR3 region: CASSDITDRAPLHF. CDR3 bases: TGTGCCAGCAGTGATATCACGGACAGGGCCCCCCTCCACTTT.

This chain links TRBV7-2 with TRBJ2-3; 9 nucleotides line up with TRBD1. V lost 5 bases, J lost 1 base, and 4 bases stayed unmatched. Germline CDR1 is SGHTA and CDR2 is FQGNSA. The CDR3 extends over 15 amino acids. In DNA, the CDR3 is TGTGCCAGCAGCCCTCGGACAGGGGGCACAGATACGCAGTATTTT. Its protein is CASSPRTGGTDTQYF.

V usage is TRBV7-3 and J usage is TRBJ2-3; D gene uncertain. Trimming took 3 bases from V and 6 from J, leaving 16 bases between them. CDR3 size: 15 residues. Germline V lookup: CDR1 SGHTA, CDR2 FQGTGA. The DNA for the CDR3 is TGTGCCAGCAGCTTCTCCCCCGGAAGGCGGGATACGCAGTATTTT. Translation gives CASSFSPGRRDTQYF.

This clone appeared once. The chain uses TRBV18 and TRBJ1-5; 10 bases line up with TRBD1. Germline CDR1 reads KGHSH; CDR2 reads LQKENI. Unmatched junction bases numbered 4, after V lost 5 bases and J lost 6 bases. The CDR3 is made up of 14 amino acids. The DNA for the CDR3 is TGTGCCAGCTCATCCGACAGGGGGCGTCAGCCCCAGCATTTT. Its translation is CASSSDRGRQPQHF.

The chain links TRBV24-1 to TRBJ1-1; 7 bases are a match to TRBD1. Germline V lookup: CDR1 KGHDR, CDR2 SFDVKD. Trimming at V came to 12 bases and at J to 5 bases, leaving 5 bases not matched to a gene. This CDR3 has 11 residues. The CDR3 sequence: CAAGTATEAFF. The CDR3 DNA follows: TGTGCCGCCGGGACAGCAACTGAAGCTTTCTTT.

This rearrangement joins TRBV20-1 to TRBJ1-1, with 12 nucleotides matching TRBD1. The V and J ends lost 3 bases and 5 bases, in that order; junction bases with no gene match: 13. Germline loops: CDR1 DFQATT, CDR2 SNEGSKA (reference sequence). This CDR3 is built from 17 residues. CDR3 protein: CSASFPSGQGAGTEAFF. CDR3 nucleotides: TGCAGTGCTAGTTTTCCATCGGGACAGGGGGCAGGTACTGAAGCTTTCTTT.

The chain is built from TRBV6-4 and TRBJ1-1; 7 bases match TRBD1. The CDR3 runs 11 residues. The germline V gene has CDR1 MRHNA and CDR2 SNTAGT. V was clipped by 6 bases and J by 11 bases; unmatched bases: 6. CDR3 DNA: TGTGCCAGCAGAGTGGGACAGACTGCTTTCTTT. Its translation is CASRVGQTAFF.

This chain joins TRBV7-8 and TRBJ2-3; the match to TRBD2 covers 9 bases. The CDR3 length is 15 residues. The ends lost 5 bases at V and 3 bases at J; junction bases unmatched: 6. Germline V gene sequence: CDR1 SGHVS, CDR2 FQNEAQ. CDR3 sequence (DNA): TGTGCCAGCAGCACGACTAGCGGAAAAACAGATACGCAGTATTTT. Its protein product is CASSTTSGKTDTQYF.

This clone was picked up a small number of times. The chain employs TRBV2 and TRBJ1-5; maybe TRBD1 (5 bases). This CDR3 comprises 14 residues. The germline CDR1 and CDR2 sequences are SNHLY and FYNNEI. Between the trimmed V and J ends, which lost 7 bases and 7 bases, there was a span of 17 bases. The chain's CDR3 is CASTEGREEQPQHF. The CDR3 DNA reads TGTGCCAGCACCGAGGGGAGGGAGGAACAGCCCCAGCATTTT.

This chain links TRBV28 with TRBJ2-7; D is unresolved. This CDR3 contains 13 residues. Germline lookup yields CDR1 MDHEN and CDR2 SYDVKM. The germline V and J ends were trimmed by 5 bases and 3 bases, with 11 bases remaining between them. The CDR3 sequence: CASSTRQYYEQYF. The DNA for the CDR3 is TGTGCCAGCAGTACCAGACAATACTACGAGCAGTACTTC.

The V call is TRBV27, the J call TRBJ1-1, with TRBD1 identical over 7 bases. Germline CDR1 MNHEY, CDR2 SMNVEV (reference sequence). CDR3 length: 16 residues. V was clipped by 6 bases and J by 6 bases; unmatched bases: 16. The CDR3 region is CASSRRGQAAGAEAFF. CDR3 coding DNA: TGTGCCAGCAGCCGAAGAGGACAGGCCGCTGGGGCTGAAGCTTTCTTT.

As DNA, the CDR3 is TGTGCCAGCAGCCGCTCGGGGGCCTATAATTCACCCCTCCACTTT. Translated, it gives CASSRSGAYNSPLHF. The chain combines TRBV7-6 with TRBJ1-6; tentative D call: TRBD1 (5 bases). This CDR3 region has 15 residues. V was cut by 5 bases and J by 2 bases, with 10 bases left in between. The germline gives CDR1 SGHVS, CDR2 FNYEAQ.

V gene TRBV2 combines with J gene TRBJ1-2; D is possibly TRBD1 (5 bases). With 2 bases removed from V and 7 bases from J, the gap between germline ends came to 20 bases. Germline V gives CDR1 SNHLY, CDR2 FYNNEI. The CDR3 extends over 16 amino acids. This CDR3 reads CASSERARVLQGGYTF. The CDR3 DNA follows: TGTGCCAGCAGTGAACGGGCCAGGGTGTTGCAGGGTGGCTACACCTTC.

The CDR3 region is CASSPDRHYGYTF. The CDR3 bases are TGTGCCAGCAGTCCGGACAGGCACTATGGCTACACCTTC. The rearrangement joins TRBV7-9 to TRBJ1-2; 7 nucleotides agree with TRBD1. The germline gives CDR1 SEHNR, CDR2 FQNEAQ (reference sequence). Trimming took 6 bases from V and 3 from J; bases not matched to a gene: 4. The CDR3 runs to 13 residues.

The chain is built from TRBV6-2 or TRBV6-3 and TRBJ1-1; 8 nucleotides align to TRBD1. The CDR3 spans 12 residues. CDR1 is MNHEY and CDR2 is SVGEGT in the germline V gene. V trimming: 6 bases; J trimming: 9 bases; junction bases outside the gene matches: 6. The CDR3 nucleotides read TGTGCCAGCAGCCCTGGACAGGGACAAGCTTTCTTT. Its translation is CASSPGQGQAFF.

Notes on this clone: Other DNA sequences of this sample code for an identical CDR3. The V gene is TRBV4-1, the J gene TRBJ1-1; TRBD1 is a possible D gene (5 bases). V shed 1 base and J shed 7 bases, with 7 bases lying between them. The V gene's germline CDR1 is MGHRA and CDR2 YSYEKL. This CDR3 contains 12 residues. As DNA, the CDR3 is TGCGCCAGCAGCCAAGGGGGCCGTGAAGCTTTCTTT. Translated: CASSQGGREAFF.

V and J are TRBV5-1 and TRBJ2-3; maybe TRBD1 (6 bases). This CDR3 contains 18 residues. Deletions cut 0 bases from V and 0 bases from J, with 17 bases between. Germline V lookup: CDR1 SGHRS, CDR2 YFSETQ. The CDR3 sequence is CASSLGQERQTSTDTQYF. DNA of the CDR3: TGCGCCAGCAGCTTGGGACAGGAAAGACAAACTAGCACAGATACGCAGTATTTT.

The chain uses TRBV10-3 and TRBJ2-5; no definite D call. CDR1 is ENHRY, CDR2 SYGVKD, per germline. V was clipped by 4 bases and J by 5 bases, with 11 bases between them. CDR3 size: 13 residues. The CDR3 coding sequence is TGTGCCATCAGTGTGAACAGTATGGAGACCCAGTACTTC. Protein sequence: CAISVNSMETQYF.

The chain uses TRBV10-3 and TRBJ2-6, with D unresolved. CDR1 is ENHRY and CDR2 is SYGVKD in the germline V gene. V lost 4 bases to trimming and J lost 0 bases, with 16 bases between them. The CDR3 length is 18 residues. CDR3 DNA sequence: TGTGCCATCAGTGTCCTTGCATTAGGCGGCTCTGGGGCCAACGTCCTGACTTTC. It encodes CAISVLALGGSGANVLTF.

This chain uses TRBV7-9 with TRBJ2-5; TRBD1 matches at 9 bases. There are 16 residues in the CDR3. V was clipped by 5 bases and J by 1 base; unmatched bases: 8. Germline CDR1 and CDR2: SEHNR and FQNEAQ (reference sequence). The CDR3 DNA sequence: TGTGCCAGCAGCGGGACAGGGATGGTCCCCCAAGAGACCCAGTACTTC. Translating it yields CASSGTGMVPQETQYF.

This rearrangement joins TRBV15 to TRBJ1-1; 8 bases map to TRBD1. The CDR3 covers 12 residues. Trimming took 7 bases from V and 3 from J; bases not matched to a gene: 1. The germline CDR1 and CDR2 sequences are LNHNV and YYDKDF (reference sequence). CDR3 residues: CATKTGDTEAFF. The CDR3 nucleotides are TGTGCCACCAAGACAGGGGACACTGAAGCTTTCTTT. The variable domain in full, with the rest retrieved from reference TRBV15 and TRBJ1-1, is DAMVIQNPRYQVTQFGKPVTLSCSQTLNHNVMYWYQQKSSQAPKLLFHYYDKDFNNEADTPDNFQSRRPNTSFCFLDIRSPGLGDTAMYLCATKTGDTEAFFGQGTRLTVV.

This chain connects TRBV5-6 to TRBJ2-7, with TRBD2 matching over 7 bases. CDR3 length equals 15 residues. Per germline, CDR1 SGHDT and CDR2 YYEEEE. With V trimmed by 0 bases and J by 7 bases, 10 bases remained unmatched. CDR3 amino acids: CASSLVTRDYEEQYF. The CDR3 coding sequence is TGTGCCAGCAGCTTGGTTACAAGGGACTATGAAGAGCAGTACTTC.

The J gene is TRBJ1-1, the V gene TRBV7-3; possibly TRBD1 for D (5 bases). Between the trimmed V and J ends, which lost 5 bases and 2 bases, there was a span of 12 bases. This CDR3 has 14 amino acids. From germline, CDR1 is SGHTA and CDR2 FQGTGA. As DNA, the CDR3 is TGTGCCAGCAGCCTCGGACACGCCAACACTGAAGCTTTCTTT. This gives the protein CASSLGHANTEAFF.

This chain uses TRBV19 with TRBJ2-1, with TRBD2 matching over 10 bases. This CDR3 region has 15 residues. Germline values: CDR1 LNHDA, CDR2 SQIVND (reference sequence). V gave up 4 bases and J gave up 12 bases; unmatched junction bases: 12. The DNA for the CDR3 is TGTGCCAGTAGTACGTCTAGCGGGAGCCGGGGCGGGCAGTTCTTC. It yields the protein CASSTSSGSRGGQFF.

CDR3 coding DNA: TGTGCCAGCAGCTTGGGGCAGGAACCAGATACGCAGTATTTT. Translated, it gives CASSLGQEPDTQYF. The rearrangement joins TRBV11-3 to TRBJ2-3, with TRBD1 as a possible D gene (5 bases). Germline CDR1 reads SGHNT; CDR2 reads YENEEA. The CDR3 has 14 amino acids. V gave up 3 bases and J gave up 4 bases, with 11 bases separating them.